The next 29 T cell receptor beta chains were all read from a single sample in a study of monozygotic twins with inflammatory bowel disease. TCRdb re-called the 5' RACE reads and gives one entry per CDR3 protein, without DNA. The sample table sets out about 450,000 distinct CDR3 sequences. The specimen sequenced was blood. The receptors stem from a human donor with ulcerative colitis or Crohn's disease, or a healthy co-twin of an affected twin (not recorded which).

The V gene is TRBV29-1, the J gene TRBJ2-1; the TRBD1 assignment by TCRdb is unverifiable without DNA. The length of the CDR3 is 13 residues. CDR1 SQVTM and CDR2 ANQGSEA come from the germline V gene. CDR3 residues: CSVPDRAHNEQFF.

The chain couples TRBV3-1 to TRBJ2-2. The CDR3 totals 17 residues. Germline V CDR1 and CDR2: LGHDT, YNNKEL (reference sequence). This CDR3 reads CASSQGLQISNTGELFF.

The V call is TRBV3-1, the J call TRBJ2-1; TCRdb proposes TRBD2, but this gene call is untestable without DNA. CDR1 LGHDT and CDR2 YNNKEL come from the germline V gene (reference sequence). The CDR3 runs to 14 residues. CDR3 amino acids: CASTLGTSGDEQFF.

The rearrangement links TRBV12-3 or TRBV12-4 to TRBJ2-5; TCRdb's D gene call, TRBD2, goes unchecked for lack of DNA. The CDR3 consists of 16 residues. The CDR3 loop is CASSFGGRAYQETQYF.

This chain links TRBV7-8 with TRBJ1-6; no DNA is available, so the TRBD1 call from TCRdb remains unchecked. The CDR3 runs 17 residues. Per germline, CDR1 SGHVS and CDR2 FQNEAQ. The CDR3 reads CASSLLGRGAYNSPLHF.

CDR3 loop: CASSYGSGNEQYF. The chain joins TRBV6-5 to TRBJ2-7; TCRdb designates TRBD2, a call that cannot be tested without DNA. The CDR3 runs to 13 residues. Germline V gene sequence: CDR1 MNHEY, CDR2 SVGAGI.

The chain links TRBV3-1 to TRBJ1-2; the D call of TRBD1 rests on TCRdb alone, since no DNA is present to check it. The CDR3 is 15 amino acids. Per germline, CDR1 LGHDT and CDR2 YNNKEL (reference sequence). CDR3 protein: CASSPRDRSSYGYTF.

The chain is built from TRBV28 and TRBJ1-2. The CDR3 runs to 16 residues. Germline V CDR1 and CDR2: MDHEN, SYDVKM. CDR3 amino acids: CASSSLREGANYGYTF.

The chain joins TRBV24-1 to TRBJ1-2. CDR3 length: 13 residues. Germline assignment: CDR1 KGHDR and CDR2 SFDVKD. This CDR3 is CATQAADNYGYTF.

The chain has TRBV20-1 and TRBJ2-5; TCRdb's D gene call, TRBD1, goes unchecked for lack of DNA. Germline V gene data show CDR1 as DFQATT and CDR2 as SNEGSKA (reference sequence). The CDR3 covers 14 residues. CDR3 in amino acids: CSAPGQGAGETQYF.

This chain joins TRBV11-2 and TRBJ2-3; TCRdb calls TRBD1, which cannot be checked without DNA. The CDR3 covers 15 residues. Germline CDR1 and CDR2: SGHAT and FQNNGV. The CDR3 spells CASSGEAGTADTQYF.

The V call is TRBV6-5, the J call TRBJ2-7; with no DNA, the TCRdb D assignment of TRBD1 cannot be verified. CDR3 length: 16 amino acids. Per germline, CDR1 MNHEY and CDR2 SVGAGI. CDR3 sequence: CASSSRTGLVSYEQYF.

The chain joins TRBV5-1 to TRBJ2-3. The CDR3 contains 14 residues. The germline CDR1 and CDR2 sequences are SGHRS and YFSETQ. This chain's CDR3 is CASSLTSSTDTQYF.

CDR3 in amino acids: CASSQEQGKDEQYF. The chain links TRBV3-1 to TRBJ2-7; without DNA, the TCRdb call of TRBD1 cannot be checked. Germline lookup yields CDR1 LGHDT and CDR2 YNNKEL (reference sequence). The CDR3 consists of 14 residues.

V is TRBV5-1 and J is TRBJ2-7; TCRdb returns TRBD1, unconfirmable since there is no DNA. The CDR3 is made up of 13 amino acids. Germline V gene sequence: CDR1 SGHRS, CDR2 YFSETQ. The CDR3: CASSEGLPYEQYF. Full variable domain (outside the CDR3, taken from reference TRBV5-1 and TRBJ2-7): KAGVTQTPRYLIKTRGQQVTLSCSPISGHRSVSWYQQTPGQGLQFLFEYFSETQRNKGNFPGRFSGRQFSNSRSEMNVSTLELGDSALYLCASSEGLPYEQYFGPGTRLTVT.

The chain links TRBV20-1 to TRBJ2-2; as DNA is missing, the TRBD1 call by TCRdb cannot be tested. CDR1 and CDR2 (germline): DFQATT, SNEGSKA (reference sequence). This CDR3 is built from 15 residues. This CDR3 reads CSASGTGLNTGELFF.

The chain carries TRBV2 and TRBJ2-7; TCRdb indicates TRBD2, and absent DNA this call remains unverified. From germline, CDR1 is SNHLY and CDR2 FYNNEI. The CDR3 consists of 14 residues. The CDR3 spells CASSELVGQYEQYF.

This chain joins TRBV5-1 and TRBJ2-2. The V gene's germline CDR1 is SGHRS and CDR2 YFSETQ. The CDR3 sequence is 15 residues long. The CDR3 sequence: CASSLDRPNTGELFF.

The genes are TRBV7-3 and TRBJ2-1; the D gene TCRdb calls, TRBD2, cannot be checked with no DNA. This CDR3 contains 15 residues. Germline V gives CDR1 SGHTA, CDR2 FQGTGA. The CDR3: CASSLTSGSMTEQFF.

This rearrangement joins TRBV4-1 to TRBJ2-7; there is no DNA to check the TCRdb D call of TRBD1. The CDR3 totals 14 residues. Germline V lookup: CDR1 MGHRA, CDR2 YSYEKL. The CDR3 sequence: CASSQVQGAYEQYF.

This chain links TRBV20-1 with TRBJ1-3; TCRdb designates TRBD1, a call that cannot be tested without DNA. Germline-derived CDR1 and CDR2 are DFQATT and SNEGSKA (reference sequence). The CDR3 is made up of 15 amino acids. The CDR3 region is CSAREGTNSGNTIYF.

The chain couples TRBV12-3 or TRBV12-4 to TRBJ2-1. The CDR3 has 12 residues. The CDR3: CASSLAPSEQFF.

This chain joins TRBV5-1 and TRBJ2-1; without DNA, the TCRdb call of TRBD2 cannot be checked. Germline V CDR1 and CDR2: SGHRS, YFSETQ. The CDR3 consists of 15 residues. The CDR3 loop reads CASSPDWSSYNEQFF.

The CDR3 spells CASSLALTGDALYEQYF. V usage is TRBV5-1 and J usage is TRBJ2-7; checking the TCRdb D call of TRBD1 is not possible without DNA. Germline CDR1 SGHRS, CDR2 YFSETQ. The CDR3 is 17 amino acids.

The CDR3 spells CASSHPENTGELFF. J is TRBJ2-2 and V is TRBV7-9. Germline V gene data show CDR1 as SEHNR and CDR2 as FQNEAQ (reference sequence). The CDR3 is made up of 14 amino acids.

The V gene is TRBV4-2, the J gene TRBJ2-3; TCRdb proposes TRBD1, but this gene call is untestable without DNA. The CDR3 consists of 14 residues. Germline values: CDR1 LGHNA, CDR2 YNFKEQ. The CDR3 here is CASSQEGVSSAQYF.

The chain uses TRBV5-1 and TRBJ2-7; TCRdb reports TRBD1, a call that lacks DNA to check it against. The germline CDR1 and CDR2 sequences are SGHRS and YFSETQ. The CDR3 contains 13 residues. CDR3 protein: CASSPGLPYEQYF.

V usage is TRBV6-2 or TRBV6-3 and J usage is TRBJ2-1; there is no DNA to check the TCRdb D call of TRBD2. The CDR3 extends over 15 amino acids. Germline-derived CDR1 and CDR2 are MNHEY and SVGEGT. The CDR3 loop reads CASSYPGRVGNEQFF.

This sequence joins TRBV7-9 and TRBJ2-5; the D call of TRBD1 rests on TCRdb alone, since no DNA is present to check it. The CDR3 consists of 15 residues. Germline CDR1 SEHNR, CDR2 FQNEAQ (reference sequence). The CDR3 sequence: CASSSPDRGEETQYF.